Below are 24 T cell receptor beta chains sequenced from a single sample in a study of T cell repertoires in cytomegalovirus infection. TCRdb recomputed calls from the reads with MiXCR, one row per CDR3 protein. The sample yields around 750,000 distinct CDR3 sequences, 32% seen once. These TCRs are of unknown antigen specificity. Specimen: cultured CD8+ T cells from PBMCs, collected from culture after CMV antigen stimulation. The source of these receptors is a human donor in good health (CMV status not recorded). Some clones in this sample may be carry-over from other donors' samples.

The chain recombines TRBV27 with TRBJ1-4; D is unresolved. This CDR3 has 15 amino acids. CDR1 is MNHEY, CDR2 SMNVEV, per germline (reference sequence). The germline V and J ends were trimmed by 2 bases and 5 bases, with 12 bases remaining between them. The CDR3, as DNA: TGTGCCAGCAGTTTAGGCACGGGGAGAAATGAAAAACTGTTTTTT. Translating it yields CASSLGTGRNEKLFF.

Notes on this clonotype: This could be a read error, since a much larger clone is one nucleotide away. The rearrangement uses TRBV7-2 and TRBJ2-1; TRBD2 is a possible D gene (6 bases). This CDR3 has 14 residues. V was clipped by 0 bases and J by 8 bases, with 11 bases between them. The germline V gene encodes CDR1 SGHTA and CDR2 FQGNSA. The CDR3 DNA follows: TGTGCCAGCAGCTTAGCGGGGAGGCAGGATGAGCAGTTCTTC. It yields the protein CASSLAGRQDEQFF.

This clonotype was recorded at least ten times. The chain combines TRBV7-9 with TRBJ1-2; 7 positions match TRBD1. With 5 bases clipped from V and 4 bases from J, the junction kept 4 bases outside the gene matches. This CDR3 is 13 amino acids long. The germline V gene has CDR1 SEHNR and CDR2 FQNEAQ (reference sequence). The CDR3, as DNA: TGTGCCAGCAGCCCGACAGGGCTCTATGGCTACACCTTC. Encoded protein: CASSPTGLYGYTF.

The CDR3 coding sequence is TGTGCCAGCAAGGGTTTCGCGGGAAATCGAACTGAAGCTTTCTTT. Its translation is CASKGFAGNRTEAFF. V gene TRBV6-2 or TRBV6-3 combines with J gene TRBJ1-1; D unclear. Trimming stripped 7 bases from V and 5 bases from J, with 20 bases between. The CDR3 totals 15 residues. Germline CDR1 and CDR2: MNHEY and SVGEGT.

The sample holds many counts of this clonotype. The chain recombines TRBV7-2 with TRBJ2-7; TRBD1 is a possible D gene (6 bases). V was pared by 3 bases and J by 2 bases, with 11 bases between. The CDR3 contains 14 residues. CDR1 and CDR2 from the germline V gene are SGHTA and FQGNSA. CDR3 in DNA: TGTGCCAGCAGCTTCACAGGGTCCGCCTACGAGCAGTACTTC. Its protein product is CASSFTGSAYEQYF. Full variable domain (outside the CDR3, taken from reference TRBV7-2 and TRBJ2-7): GAGVSQSPSNKVTEKGKDVELRCDPISGHTALYWYRQSLGQGLEFLIYFQGNSAPDKSGLPSDRFSAERTGGSVSTLTIQRTQQEDSAVYLCASSFTGSAYEQYFGPGTRLTVT.

V and J are TRBV7-6 and TRBJ2-4; D may be TRBD1 or TRBD2 (5 bases each). The CDR3 is 18 amino acids. In germline, CDR1 is SGHVS, CDR2 FNYEAQ. Deletions cut 5 bases from V and 0 bases from J, with 20 bases between. The CDR3 region is CASSPEPPGTLAKNIQYF. In nucleotides, the CDR3 is TGTGCCAGCAGCCCCGAGCCACCAGGGACGTTAGCCAAAAACATTCAGTACTTC.

The rearrangement links TRBV7-4 to TRBJ2-5; D unresolved. The CDR3 has 13 residues. The V and J ends lost 5 bases and 1 base respectively, with 8 bases between them. CDR1 and CDR2 from the germline V gene are SGHVT and SQSDAQ. Here the CDR3 reads CASSARPQETQYF. CDR3 bases: TGTGCCAGCAGCGCGAGGCCCCAAGAGACCCAGTACTTC.

V and J are TRBV7-6 and TRBJ2-6, with no clear D. V gave up 2 bases and J gave up 2 bases, with 7 bases separating them. CDR3 length equals 15 residues. Germline lookup yields CDR1 SGHVS and CDR2 FNYEAQ. This chain's CDR3 is CASSLKGTGANVLTF. CDR3 nucleotide sequence: TGTGCCAGCAGCTTAAAAGGGACTGGGGCCAACGTCCTGACTTTC.

This rearrangement joins TRBV4-2 to TRBJ2-5; 9 bases line up with TRBD2. V shed 5 bases and J 5 bases; nucleotides not matched to a gene: 12. Germline V gene lookup returns CDR1 LGHNA and CDR2 YNFKEQ. This CDR3 has 16 residues. The CDR3 bases are TGTGCCAGCAGCAACGTGGGGCGGGGGGGTTGGGAGACCCAGTACTTC. This translates into CASSNVGRGGWETQYF.

J is TRBJ2-2 and V is TRBV6-2 or TRBV6-3; D is perhaps TRBD2 (7 bases). Germline loops: CDR1 MNHEY, CDR2 SVGEGT. There are 16 residues in the CDR3. Trimming took off 5 bases at V and 3 bases at J, with 16 bases between the two ends. CDR3: CASSPIGGRDTGELFF. DNA of the CDR3: TGTGCCAGCAGTCCCATCGGGGGGCGGGACACCGGGGAGCTGTTTTTT.

This clonotype was detected only a few times. The rearrangement joins TRBV4-3 to TRBJ1-6; 10 bases align to TRBD1. CDR3 size: 20 residues. Trimming at V came to 2 bases and at J to 1 base, leaving 11 bases not matched to a gene. Germline lookup yields CDR1 LGHNA and CDR2 YSLEER. CDR3 DNA: TGCGCCAGCAGCCAAAAATATCGCCGGGACAGGGGATCCTATAATTCACCCCTCCACTTT. Translated, it gives CASSQKYRRDRGSYNSPLHF.

The chain is built from TRBV6-6 and TRBJ1-5, with D unclear. The CDR3 is made up of 12 amino acids. Germline CDR1 is MNHNY and CDR2 is SVGAGI (reference sequence). V shed 5 bases and J shed 8 bases, with 10 bases lying between them. The CDR3, as DNA: TGTGCCAGCAGTCCAACGCGGGAGCCCCAGCATTTT. It encodes CASSPTREPQHF.

The chain employs TRBV7-9 and TRBJ1-1; D ambiguous. CDR1 and CDR2 from the germline V gene are SEHNR and FQNEAQ (reference sequence). This CDR3 region has 14 residues. V shed 3 bases and J shed 1 base, with 9 bases lying between them. CDR3 coding DNA: TGTGCCAGCAGCTTGACGGCGGGGAACACTGAAGCTTTCTTT. Its protein is CASSLTAGNTEAFF.

This clonotype showed up just a few times. The chain links TRBV29-1 to TRBJ1-4; perhaps TRBD1 as D (6 bases). CDR1 and CDR2 from the germline V gene are SQVTM and ANQGSEA. The V gene lost 1 base and the J gene lost 7 bases, with 10 bases spanning the gap. The CDR3 is made up of 13 amino acids. The CDR3, as DNA: TGCAGCGTTGAAGGGGCCAGGGGTGAAAAACTGTTTTTT. This sequence encodes CSVEGARGEKLFF.

This clonotype was seen many times. DNA of the CDR3: TGTGCCAGCAGCGTGGGACCGATGAGCTCCTACGAGCAGTACTTC. Protein sequence: CASSVGPMSSYEQYF. This sequence joins TRBV7-2 and TRBJ2-7, with D perhaps being TRBD1 or TRBD2 (5 bases each). CDR1 and CDR2 (germline): SGHTA, FQGNSA. V lost 5 bases to trimming and J lost 0 bases, with 14 bases between them. The length of the CDR3 is 15 residues.

This clonotype was counted a few times. V gene TRBV7-9 combines with J gene TRBJ2-1; 8 bases align to TRBD2. With V trimmed by 1 base and J by 0 bases, 5 bases remained unmatched. Looked up from germline, CDR1 is SEHNR and CDR2 is FQNEAQ (reference sequence). CDR3 size: 17 residues. The CDR3 region is CASSLVGGGHSYNEQFF. The CDR3 bases are TGTGCCAGCAGCTTAGTCGGCGGGGGGCACTCCTACAATGAGCAGTTCTTC.

This CDR3 reads CASSTGQGAGEQYF. The CDR3 DNA follows: TGCGCCAGCAGCACCGGACAGGGGGCGGGCGAGCAGTACTTC. The chain has TRBV5-1 and TRBJ2-7, with 11 bases matching TRBD1. The CDR3 sequence is 14 residues long. In germline, CDR1 is SGHRS, CDR2 YFSETQ. V lost 4 bases and J lost 6; bases outside the gene matches: 6.

The J gene is TRBJ2-5, the V gene TRBV12-3 or TRBV12-4; no definite D call. V was clipped by 1 base and J by 10 bases, with 7 bases between them. The CDR3 spans 11 residues. CDR3 sequence (DNA): TGTGCCAGCAGTTTAGGGCACAACCAGTACTTC. Protein sequence: CASSLGHNQYF.

This rearrangement joins TRBV14 to TRBJ2-7; no clear D. V was clipped by 0 bases and J by 2 bases, with 26 bases between them. Germline values: CDR1 SGHDN, CDR2 FVKESK. The CDR3 has 20 amino acids. CDR3: CASSQDDWVYLTPPTYEQYF. CDR3 coding DNA: TGTGCCAGCAGCCAAGACGACTGGGTCTATCTTACCCCACCAACCTACGAGCAGTACTTC.

This clonotype has a count of ten or more. CDR3 nucleotides: TGTGCCAGCAGCGGGGGACTAGGGTTCAATGAGCAGTTCTTC. Protein: CASSGGLGFNEQFF. The chain employs TRBV7-6 and TRBJ2-1; the match to TRBD2 covers 8 bases. With 5 bases clipped from V and 6 bases from J, the junction kept 6 bases outside the gene matches. CDR1 is SGHVS and CDR2 is FNYEAQ in the germline V gene. The CDR3 covers 14 residues.

This clonotype was observed many times. This chain connects TRBV7-2 to TRBJ2-1; TRBD2 matches 10 bases. Looked up from germline, CDR1 is SGHTA and CDR2 is FQGNSA. This CDR3 spans 14 amino acids. Germline trimming cut 6 bases from V and 5 bases from J; bases unmatched to any gene: 4. CDR3 amino acids: CASRGTSVNNEQFF. The CDR3 coding sequence is TGTGCCAGCAGGGGGACTAGCGTAAACAATGAGCAGTTCTTC.

About this clonotype: One junction end disagrees with the germline gene, perhaps due to a read error. This chain uses TRBV7-6 with TRBJ2-3; 7 bases agree with TRBD1. CDR3 size: 17 residues. The V gene's germline CDR1 is SGHVS and CDR2 FNYEAQ. The CDR3 DNA sequence: TGTGCCAGCAGTTATAATCTCTGGGACAGCAACACAGGTACGCAGTATTTT. This translates into CASSYNLWDSNTGTQYF.

This clonotype was seen only once. The chain joins TRBV2 to TRBJ2-7; D unclear. V lost 4 bases and J 2 bases, leaving 12 bases between the germline ends. The CDR3 is 14 residues long. Germline values: CDR1 SNHLY, CDR2 FYNNEI. CDR3 nucleotide sequence: TGTGCCAGCAGTGGGGAATTCCGAGCCTACGAGCAGTACTTC. This translates into CASSGEFRAYEQYF.

This clonotype was observed many times. The CDR3 protein is CASSLNRVNEQFF. In nucleotides, the CDR3 is TGTGCCAGCAGCCTAAACAGGGTTAATGAGCAGTTCTTC. The gene calls are TRBV27 and TRBJ2-1, with D perhaps TRBD1 (6 bases). This CDR3 contains 13 residues. The V gene lost 6 bases and the J gene lost 7 bases, with 13 bases spanning the gap. Germline V lookup: CDR1 MNHEY, CDR2 SMNVEV (reference sequence).